This TCR beta chain is drawn from a study of spatial heterogeneity in lung cancer (dated 2019 in TCRdb). As for the study more broadly: More beta-chain than alpha-chain transcripts were consistently detected, likely reflecting higher beta-chain transcript abundance. At surgery, 220 tumor regions, roughly 63 matched nontumor lung samples and 45 to 60 PBMC samples were TCR-sequenced for both alpha and beta chains. TCR repertoire features were related to nonsynonymous mutation counts determined by whole-exome sequencing of tumor tissue. In the raw uncorrected reads, each unique combination of TCR and UMI appeared on average more than ten times. In non-small cell lung cancer, the study quantitatively compared TCR alpha and beta repertoires across several tumor regions, matched nontumor lung, and blood. TCR transcript counts in tumor regions correlated strongly with a T cell transcriptional module score from matched bulk RNA-seq.

General findings and caveats noted by the study authors: TCR-seq was estimated to cover only about 7% of tumor T cells for alpha chains and 12% to 15% for beta chains. Confirming at a functional level the hypothesis that regional TCRs recognize regional mutations was considered to require additional single-cell paired TCR alpha and beta sequencing. Counts of ubiquitous and regional expanded TCRs were found to correlate with counts of ubiquitous and regional nonsynonymous mutations, respectively. The number of expanded intratumoral alpha and beta TCRs correlated with the tumor nonsynonymous mutation count.

Library construction relied on 5' RACE. The sequencer was a NextSeq 500. In the TCR library protocol, a unique molecular identifier was attached to each TCR cDNA molecule so that PCR and sequencing errors could be corrected. The authors processed their data as follows. TCR identification, UMI-based error correction and CDR3 extraction were performed with Decombinator tools. Expanded TCRs were defined as those above a frequency of 2 per 1,000, corresponding to the top 1% of the tumor frequency distribution. Expanded tumor TCRs were classed as regional if statistically deemed absent (corrected P<0.05) from at least one tumor region, otherwise ubiquitous. Rényi diversity was computed with the R vegan package after subsampling each repertoire 100 times to 5,000 TCRs. CDR3 similarity networks were constructed using string-kernel similarity of amino acid triplets, with links drawn between CDR3s whose pairwise similarity was above 0.82. TCRdb passed the public sequencing reads through fastp at Q25 and MiXCR, retaining productive beta sequences. CDR3 protein sequences are deduplicated, and each keeps its most common genes and DNA. TCRdb's processing, not the authors', yielded these V and J calls. The sample includes thousands of distinct CDR3 sequences, with about 6.6% observed a single time. Around 9.9% of the sample lies in the top ten.

The time point label, read with the paper, signifies: sample taken at primary tumor resection. Donors were 65 to 85 patients with early-stage, untreated non-small cell lung cancer from the lung TRACERx cohort. Whole RNA extracted from tumor and nontumor lung tissue, or from cryopreserved PBMC samples, was used for TCR sequencing without cell sorting. A patient was chosen for TCR sequencing only when enough RNA was available from at least two tumor regions. Before selection, tumor and adjacent nontumor lung specimens were reviewed by a lung pathologist. Based on its abundance in the sample, this clonotype is large (0.1 to 1%). Its antigen specificity is not known. The junction and the germline gene differ at one end; a read error may be behind it. Reading the germline V gene gives CDR1 SQVTM and CDR2 ANQGSEA. The CDR3 numbers 11 residues from cysteine through phenylalanine. Of the read, only the CDR3 DNA is kept; its 33 bases are in frame from base 1.

This specimen was lung tumor tissue, taken at surgery. In this chain, TRBV29-1 is recombined with TRBJ2-7, with the D call perhaps TRBD1 or TRBD2, as 5 bases match in each case. The clonotype comes from a female donor with early-stage non-small cell lung cancer. CDR3 protein: CSVYTGTFRVF. The DNA sequence follows: TGCAGCGTTTATACCGGGACCTTCCGCGTCTTC.